This TCR beta chain emerged from a study of cytomegalovirus exposure and HLA in healthy donors. There are a few counts of this clone. Deletions cut 0 bases from V and 5 bases from J, with 6 bases between. Looked up from germline, CDR1 is MNHEY and CDR2 is SMNVEV (reference sequence). The CDR3 extends over 13 amino acids. The PCR was carried out with 60 Vbeta primers and 13 Jbeta primers. Profiled with immunoSEQ multiplex PCR; TCRdb holds only in-frame clones, not every one. The sample shows roughly 100,000 clones, around a tenth of them seen only once. The TCR originated in a man in his fifties or sixties in good health and CMV-seropositive. Sequenced material: PBMCs. The chain combines TRBV27 with TRBJ2-3; no definite D call. CDR3 nucleotides: TGTGCCAGCAGTTTATCCCGAGAAGATACGCAGTATTTT. As protein: CASSLSREDTQYF.